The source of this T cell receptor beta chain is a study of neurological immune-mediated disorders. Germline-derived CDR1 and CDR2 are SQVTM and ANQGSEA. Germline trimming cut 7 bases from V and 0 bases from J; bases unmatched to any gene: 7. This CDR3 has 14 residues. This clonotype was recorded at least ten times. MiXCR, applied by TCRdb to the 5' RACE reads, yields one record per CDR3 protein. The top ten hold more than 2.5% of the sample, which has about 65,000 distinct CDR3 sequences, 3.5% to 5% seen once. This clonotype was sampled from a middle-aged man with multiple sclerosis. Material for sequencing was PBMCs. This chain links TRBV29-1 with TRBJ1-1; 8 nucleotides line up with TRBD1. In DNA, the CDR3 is TGCAGCGCCTGGACAGGGCGGATGAACACTGAAGCTTTCTTT. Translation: CSAWTGRMNTEAFF.